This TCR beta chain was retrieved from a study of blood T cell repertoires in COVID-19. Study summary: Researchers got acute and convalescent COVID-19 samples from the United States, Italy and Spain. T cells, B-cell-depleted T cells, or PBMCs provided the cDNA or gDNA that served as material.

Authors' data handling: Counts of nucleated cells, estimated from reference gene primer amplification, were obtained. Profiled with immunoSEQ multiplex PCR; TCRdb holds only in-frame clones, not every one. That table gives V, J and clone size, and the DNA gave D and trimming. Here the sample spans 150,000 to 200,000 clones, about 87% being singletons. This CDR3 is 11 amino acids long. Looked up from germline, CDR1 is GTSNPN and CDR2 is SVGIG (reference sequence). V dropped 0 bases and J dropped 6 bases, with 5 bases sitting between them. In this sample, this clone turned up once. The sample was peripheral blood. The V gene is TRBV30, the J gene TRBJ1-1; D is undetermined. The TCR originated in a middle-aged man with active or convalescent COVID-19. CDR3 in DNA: TGTGCCTGGAGTGTAGGAGCTGAAGCTTTCTTT. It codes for CAWSVGAEAFF.